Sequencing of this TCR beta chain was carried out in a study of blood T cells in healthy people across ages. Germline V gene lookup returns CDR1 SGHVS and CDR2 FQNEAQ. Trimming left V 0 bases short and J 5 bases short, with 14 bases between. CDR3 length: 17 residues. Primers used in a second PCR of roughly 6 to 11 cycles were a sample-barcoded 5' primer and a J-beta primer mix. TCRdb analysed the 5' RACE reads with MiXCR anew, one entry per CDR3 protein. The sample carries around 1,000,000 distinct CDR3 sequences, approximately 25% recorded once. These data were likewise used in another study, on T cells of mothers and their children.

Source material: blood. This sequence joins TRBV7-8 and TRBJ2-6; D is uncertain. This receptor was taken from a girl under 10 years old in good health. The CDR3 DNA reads TGTGCCAGCAGCTTAGCAGGCGGAACTCTGAGGGCCAACGTCCTGACTTTC. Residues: CASSLAGGTLRANVLTF.